This is a list of T cell receptor beta chains from one sample in a study of cytomegalovirus exposure and HLA in healthy donors. Generated by immunoSEQ multiplex PCR, the TCRdb table keeps only in-frame clones and is missing some. Here the sample spans fewer than 110,000 clones, 77% being singletons. Sequencing was carried out using PBMCs. The receptors were sampled from a male donor in good health and CMV-seronegative. Both conserved end residues are part of each CDR3. The order of the fields is J gene, clone size, CDR3 length, V gene, D gene, CDR3 DNA, CDR3 protein. The D gene is left open where the match is weak. Rows give clone size only sometimes, using once, few, many, or a class for an expanded clone.

J: TRBJ1-4
size: NA
length: 17
V: TRBV13
D: NA
DNA: TGTGCCAGCAGCTCAGGGCTCTATTTCTCGACTAATGAAAAACTGTTTTTT
CDR3: CASSSGLYFSTNEKLFF

J: TRBJ2-3
size: NA
length: 13
V: TRBV7-9
D: NA
DNA: TGTGCCAGCAGCCGATACCTAACAGATACGCAGTATTTT
CDR3: CASSRYLTDTQYF

J: TRBJ2-1
size: NA
length: 16
V: TRBV2
D: NA
DNA: TGTGCCAGCAGTGGGGGGGGCCCCAGACTCTACAATGAGCAGTTCTTC
CDR3: CASSGGGPRLYNEQFF

J: TRBJ1-3
size: NA
length: 15
V: TRBV4-1
D: TRBD1
DNA: TGCGCCAGCAGCCAAGCCGGGACAGGTGGAAACACCATATATTTT
CDR3: CASSQAGTGGNTIYF

J: TRBJ2-5
size: NA
length: 14
V: TRBV5-1
D: NA
DNA: TGCGCCAGCAGCTTCCCAGGGTCCGGGGAGACCCAGTACTTC
CDR3: CASSFPGSGETQYF

J: TRBJ2-1
size: NA
length: 18
V: TRBV15
D: TRBD2
DNA: TGTGCCACCAGCAGTGCTCAACCCGGACTAGCGGCTTACAATGAGCAGTTCTTC
CDR3: CATSSAQPGLAAYNEQFF

J: TRBJ2-5
size: few
length: 15
V: TRBV5-1
D: TRBD2
DNA: TGCGCCAGCAGCTTGGCGTTAGCGGGGCCAGAGACCCAGTACTTC
CDR3: CASSLALAGPETQYF

J: TRBJ2-3
size: NA
length: 13
V: TRBV28
D: NA
DNA: TGTGCCAGCAAGGAAGGGGCAACAGATACGCAGTATTTT
CDR3: CASKEGATDTQYF

J: TRBJ1-1
size: once
length: 12
V: TRBV28
D: NA
DNA: TGTGCCAGCAGTTTAGAGCAGGTGGCGGCTTTCTTT
CDR3: CASSLEQVAAFF

J: TRBJ1-2
size: NA
length: 10
V: TRBV6-1
D: NA
DNA: TGTGCCAGCGAGAATTATGGCTACACCTTC
CDR3: CASENYGYTF

J: TRBJ2-7
size: NA
length: 14
V: TRBV27
D: TRBD1
DNA: TGTGCCAGCAGTTTTGGGACAGGGAACTACGAGCAGTACTTC
CDR3: CASSFGTGNYEQYF

J: TRBJ2-7
size: NA
length: 18
V: TRBV13
D: TRBD2
DNA: TGTGCCAGCAGCTTAGACGTGTTAGCGGGAGGTTCCCCCTACGAGCAGTACTTC
CDR3: CASSLDVLAGGSPYEQYF

J: TRBJ2-7
size: NA
length: 14
V: TRBV29-1
D: NA
DNA: TGCAGCGTTGAAGTAGCGGCAGCCCCCTACGAGCAGTACTTC
CDR3: CSVEVAAAPYEQYF

J: TRBJ2-5
size: NA
length: 14
V: TRBV27
D: NA
DNA: TGTGCCAGCAGTATACGACAAGGTTGGGTGACCCAGTACTTC
CDR3: CASSIRQGWVTQYF

J: TRBJ1-2
size: once
length: 15
V: TRBV28
D: NA
DNA: TGTGCCAGCAGCTCACTTTATGGTCAGGGCGGAACCTACACCTTC
CDR3: CASSSLYGQGGTYTF

J: TRBJ2-1
size: NA
length: 17
V: TRBV15
D: TRBD2
DNA: TGTGCCACCAGCAGACAACCGGTCGCGGGAGGGCCCACTGAGCAGTTCTTC
CDR3: CATSRQPVAGGPTEQFF

J: TRBJ2-3
size: few
length: 15
V: TRBV5-1
D: NA
DNA: TGCGCCAGCAGCGTCCGGGAGTTTAGGACAGATACGCAGTATTTT
CDR3: CASSVREFRTDTQYF

J: TRBJ2-5
size: NA
length: 14
V: TRBV7-9
D: TRBD2
DNA: TGTGCCAGTAGCGGGAGGGTCCGGTTAGAGACCCAGTACTTC
CDR3: CASSGRVRLETQYF

J: TRBJ1-2
size: NA
length: 15
V: TRBV15
D: NA
DNA: TGTGCCACCAGCAGAGCCGTGACAGACCTATCTGGCTACACCTTC
CDR3: CATSRAVTDLSGYTF

J: TRBJ1-4
size: NA
length: 15
V: TRBV18
D: TRBD1
DNA: TGTGCCAGCTCACCCTCGGGACAGGGGGTTGAAAAACTGTTTTTT
CDR3: CASSPSGQGVEKLFF

J: TRBJ2-2
size: NA
length: 16
V: TRBV9
D: NA
DNA: TGTGCCAGCAGCGTAGGCAAGGGGAAGAACACCGGGGAGCTGTTTTTT
CDR3: CASSVGKGKNTGELFF

J: TRBJ2-7
size: few
length: 16
V: TRBV7-2
D: TRBD2
DNA: TGTGCCAGCAGCTTTGTTTATAGCGGGAGGGCCTACGAGCAGTACTTC
CDR3: CASSFVYSGRAYEQYF

J: TRBJ2-3
size: few
length: 15
V: TRBV7-8
D: TRBD1
DNA: TGTGCCAGCAGCCCCCCGCGACAGGGGGCAGATACGCAGTATTTT
CDR3: CASSPPRQGADTQYF

J: TRBJ1-2
size: NA
length: 17
V: TRBV10-3
D: TRBD1
DNA: TGTGCCATCAGTCAGGGGGGCCGGGGACGGAGTAACTATGGCTACACCTTC
CDR3: CAISQGGRGRSNYGYTF

J: TRBJ2-3
size: NA
length: 15
V: TRBV27
D: TRBD2
DNA: TGTGCCAGCAACCCACTAGCGGGGAGCACAGATACGCAGTATTTT
CDR3: CASNPLAGSTDTQYF

J: TRBJ2-2
size: once
length: 15
V: TRBV14
D: NA
DNA: TGTGCCAGCAGCCAAGCCTGGGGCAAGGACGGGGAGCTGTTTTTT
CDR3: CASSQAWGKDGELFF

J: TRBJ1-3
size: NA
length: 17
V: TRBV12-5
D: TRBD1
DNA: TGTGCTAGTGGTTTGGGTACGGACAGGGGTTACGGAAACACCATATATTTT
CDR3: CASGLGTDRGYGNTIYF

J: TRBJ2-5
size: NA
length: 14
V: TRBV18
D: TRBD2
DNA: TGTGCCAGCTCAGCCAGCGGGAGTGGAGAGACCCAGTACTTC
CDR3: CASSASGSGETQYF

J: TRBJ2-1
size: NA
length: 14
V: TRBV6-6
D: NA
DNA: TGTGCCAGCATTAGGGAGAGCTCCTACAATGAGCAGTTCTTC
CDR3: CASIRESSYNEQFF

J: TRBJ1-1
size: few
length: 16
V: TRBV19
D: TRBD1
DNA: TGTGCCAGTAGTCCGAGACAGGGTGTCGGCTCACCTGAAGCTTTCTTT
CDR3: CASSPRQGVGSPEAFF

J: TRBJ2-7
size: few
length: 15
V: TRBV6-5
D: NA
DNA: TGTGCCAGCAGGCCCGCTGCGGGGCCCTCCTACGAGCAGTACTTC
CDR3: CASRPAAGPSYEQYF

J: TRBJ2-7
size: NA
length: 14
V: TRBV6-5
D: NA
DNA: TGTGCCAGCAGTTACTCTGGAGGGGACCACGAGCAGTACTTC
CDR3: CASSYSGGDHEQYF

J: TRBJ2-7
size: NA
length: 15
V: TRBV6-1
D: TRBD2
DNA: TGTGCCAGCAGCTCACTAGCGGCGAGCTCCTACGAGCAGTACTTC
CDR3: CASSSLAASSYEQYF

J: TRBJ2-3
size: NA
length: 18
V: TRBV13
D: TRBD2
DNA: TGTGCCAGCCGACCAAGCCTAGCGGGAGGGCCAAGCACAGATACGCAGTATTTT
CDR3: CASRPSLAGGPSTDTQYF

J: TRBJ2-5
size: few
length: 17
V: TRBV27
D: TRBD2
DNA: TGTGCCAGCAGTTTATTGTACGGACTAGCGGGACAAGAGACCCAGTACTTC
CDR3: CASSLLYGLAGQETQYF

J: TRBJ1-3
size: NA
length: 15
V: TRBV14
D: NA
DNA: TGTGCCAGCAGCCAGCAGCGGGGGGCTGGAAACACCATATATTTT
CDR3: CASSQQRGAGNTIYF

J: TRBJ2-7
size: NA
length: 13
V: TRBV6-5
D: TRBD1
DNA: TGTGCCAGCGTTGGGATAGGGGGCAGGGAGCAGTACTTC
CDR3: CASVGIGGREQYF

J: TRBJ2-7
size: NA
length: 13
V: TRBV6-6
D: TRBD1
DNA: TGTGCCAGCAGTTGGACAGGGAGGTACGAGCAGTACTTC
CDR3: CASSWTGRYEQYF

J: TRBJ1-1
size: once
length: 15
V: TRBV30
D: NA
DNA: TGTGCCTGGAGTAGACGGGAGTTGATTGGCACTGAAGCTTTCTTT
CDR3: CAWSRRELIGTEAFF

J: TRBJ2-3
size: NA
length: 14
V: TRBV6-1
D: NA
DNA: TGTGCCAGCAGAGTACAGGGATCGACAGATACGCAGTATTTT
CDR3: CASRVQGSTDTQYF

J: TRBJ1-1
size: NA
length: 15
V: TRBV7-9
D: NA
DNA: TGTGCCAGCAGCTCTTTAACCGGGACAAAGACTGAAGCTTTCTTT
CDR3: CASSSLTGTKTEAFF

J: TRBJ1-4
size: once
length: 16
V: TRBV4-1
D: TRBD1
DNA: TGCGCCAGCAGCCAAGTATCCGGACAGGGGCAGGGAAAACTGTTTTTT
CDR3: CASSQVSGQGQGKLFF

J: TRBJ2-3
size: NA
length: 14
V: TRBV30
D: NA
DNA: TGTGCCACCGACTTTTTGGCTCCCTTGAGGACGCAGTATTTT
CDR3: CATDFLAPLRTQYF

J: TRBJ2-7
size: few
length: 13
V: TRBV19
D: TRBD1
DNA: TGTGCCAGTAGTATCGCAGGGGGCTACGAGCAGTACTTC
CDR3: CASSIAGGYEQYF

J: TRBJ2-3
size: NA
length: 16
V: TRBV30
D: NA
DNA: TGTGCCTGGAGTTCGAACCAGGGGTTTTTCACAGATACGCAGTATTTT
CDR3: CAWSSNQGFFTDTQYF

J: TRBJ1-2
size: NA
length: 16
V: TRBV19
D: NA
DNA: TGTGCCAGTAGTAAACGATCCGGGAGAAGCTTCCATGGCTACACCTTC
CDR3: CASSKRSGRSFHGYTF

J: TRBJ1-1
size: few
length: 12
V: TRBV5-1
D: NA
DNA: TGCGCCAGCAGCTCCCGCGGCACTGAAGCTTTCTTT
CDR3: CASSSRGTEAFF

J: TRBJ1-1
size: NA
length: 17
V: TRBV6-4
D: NA
DNA: TGTGCCAGCAGTGAGTTAAGTTGGGAGGGGAGGAACACTGAAGCTTTCTTT
CDR3: CASSELSWEGRNTEAFF

J: TRBJ2-4
size: NA
length: 14
V: TRBV9
D: NA
DNA: TGTGCCAGCAGCGGAAAGGTTACGACGGAGGCCCAGTACTTC
CDR3: CASSGKVTTEAQYF

J: TRBJ2-6
size: NA
length: 16
V: TRBV7-6
D: TRBD1
DNA: TGTGCCAGCAGCGAGCGGACAGGTTTAGGGGCCAACGTCCTGACTTTC
CDR3: CASSERTGLGANVLTF

J: TRBJ1-2
size: NA
length: 14
V: TRBV4-1
D: NA
DNA: TGCGCCAGCAGCCAAGCCGTCAGTCCCCATGGCTACACCTTC
CDR3: CASSQAVSPHGYTF